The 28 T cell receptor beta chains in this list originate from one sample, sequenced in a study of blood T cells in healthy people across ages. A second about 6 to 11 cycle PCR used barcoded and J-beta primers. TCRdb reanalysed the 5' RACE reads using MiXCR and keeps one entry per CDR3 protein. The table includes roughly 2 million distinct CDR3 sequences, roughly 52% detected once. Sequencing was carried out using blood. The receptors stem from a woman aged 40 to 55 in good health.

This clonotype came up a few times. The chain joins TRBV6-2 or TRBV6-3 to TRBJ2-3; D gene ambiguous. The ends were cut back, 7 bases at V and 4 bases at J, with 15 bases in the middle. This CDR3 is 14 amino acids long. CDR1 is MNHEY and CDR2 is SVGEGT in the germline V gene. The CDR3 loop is CASKRRSLADTQYF. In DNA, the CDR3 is TGTGCCAGCAAGAGAAGAAGTTTGGCAGATACGCAGTATTTT.

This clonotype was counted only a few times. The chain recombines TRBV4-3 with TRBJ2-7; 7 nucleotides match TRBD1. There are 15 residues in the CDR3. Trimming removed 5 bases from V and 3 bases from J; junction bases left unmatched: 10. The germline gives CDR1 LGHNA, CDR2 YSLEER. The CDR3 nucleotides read TGCGCCAGCAGCTTCTCCCGAGGGGGCAACTACGAGCAGTACTTC. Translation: CASSFSRGGNYEQYF.

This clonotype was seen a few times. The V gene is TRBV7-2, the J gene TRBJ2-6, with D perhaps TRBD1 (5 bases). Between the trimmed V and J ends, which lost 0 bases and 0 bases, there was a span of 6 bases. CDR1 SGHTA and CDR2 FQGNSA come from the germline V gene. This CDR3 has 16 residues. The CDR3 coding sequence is TGTGCCAGCAGCTTAGCTACAGGCTCTGGGGCCAACGTCCTGACTTTC. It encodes CASSLATGSGANVLTF.

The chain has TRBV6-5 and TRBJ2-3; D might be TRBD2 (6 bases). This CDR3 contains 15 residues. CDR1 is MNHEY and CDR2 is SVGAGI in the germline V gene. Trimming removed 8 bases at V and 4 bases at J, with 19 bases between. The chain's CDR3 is CASCARGGPSDTQYF. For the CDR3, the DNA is TGTGCCAGCTGTGCGAGGGGAGGCCCCTCAGATACGCAGTATTTT.

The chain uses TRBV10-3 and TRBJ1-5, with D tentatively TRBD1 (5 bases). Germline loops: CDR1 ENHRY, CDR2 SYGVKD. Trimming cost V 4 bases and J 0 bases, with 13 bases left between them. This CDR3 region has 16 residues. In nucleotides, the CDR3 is TGTGCCATCAGTGGGGGGAGCAAAAATAGCAATCAGCCCCAGCATTTT. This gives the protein CAISGGSKNSNQPQHF.

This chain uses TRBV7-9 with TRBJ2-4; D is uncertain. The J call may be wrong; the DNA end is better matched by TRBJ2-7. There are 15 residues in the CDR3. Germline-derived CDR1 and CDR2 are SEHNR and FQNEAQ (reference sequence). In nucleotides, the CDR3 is TGTGCCAGCAGCTCACCGTCGGCACGAACCTACGAGCAGTACTTC. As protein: CASSSPSARTYEQYF.

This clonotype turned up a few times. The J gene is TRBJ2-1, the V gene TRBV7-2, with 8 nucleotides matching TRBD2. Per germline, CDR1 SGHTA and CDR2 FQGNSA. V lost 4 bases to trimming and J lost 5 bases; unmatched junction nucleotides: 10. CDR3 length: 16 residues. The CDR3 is CASSWARGVLNNEQFF. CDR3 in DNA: TGTGCCAGCAGCTGGGCGCGGGGGGTACTAAACAATGAGCAGTTCTTC.

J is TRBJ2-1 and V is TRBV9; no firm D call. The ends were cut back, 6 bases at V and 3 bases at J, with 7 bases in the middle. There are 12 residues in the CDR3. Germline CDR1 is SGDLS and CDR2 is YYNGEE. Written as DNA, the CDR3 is TGTGCCAGCACCAGTAACTACAATGAGCAGTTCTTC. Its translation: CASTSNYNEQFF. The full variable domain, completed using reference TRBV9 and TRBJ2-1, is DSGVTQTPKHLITATGQRVTLRCSPRSGDLSVYWYQQSLDQGLQFLIQYYNGEERAKGNILERFSAQQFPDLHSELNLSSLELGDSALYFCASTSNYNEQFFGPGTRLTVL.

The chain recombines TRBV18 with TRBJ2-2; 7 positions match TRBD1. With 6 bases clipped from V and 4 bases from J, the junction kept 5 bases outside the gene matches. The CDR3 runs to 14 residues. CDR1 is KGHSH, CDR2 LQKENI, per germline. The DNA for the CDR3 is TGTGCCAGCTCGACGACAGGGAGCACCGGGGAGCTGTTTTTT. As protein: CASSTTGSTGELFF.

The CDR3 nucleotides read TGTGCCAGCAGCCAAGGGGGGCCGGGACAGTCACAAGAGACCCAGTACTTC. Amino acid sequence: CASSQGGPGQSQETQYF. This sequence joins TRBV4-2 and TRBJ2-5; 7 nucleotides match TRBD1. The CDR3 totals 17 residues. Germline lookup yields CDR1 LGHNA and CDR2 YNFKEQ. Trimming cost V 1 base and J 2 bases; bases outside gene matches: 10.

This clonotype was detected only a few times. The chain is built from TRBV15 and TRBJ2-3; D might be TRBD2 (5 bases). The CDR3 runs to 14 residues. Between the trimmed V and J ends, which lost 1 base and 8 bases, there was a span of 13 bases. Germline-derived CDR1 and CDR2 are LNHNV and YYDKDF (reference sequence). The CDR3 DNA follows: TGTGCCACCAGCAGAGGAGAAAGGGCGGGTACGCAGTATTTT. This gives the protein CATSRGERAGTQYF.

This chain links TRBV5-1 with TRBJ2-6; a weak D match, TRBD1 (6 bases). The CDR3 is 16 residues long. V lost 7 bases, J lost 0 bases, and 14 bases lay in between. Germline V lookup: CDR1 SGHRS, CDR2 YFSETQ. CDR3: CASRPGTLSGANVLTF. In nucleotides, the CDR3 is TGCGCCAGCCGCCCCGGGACACTCTCTGGGGCCAACGTCCTGACTTTC.

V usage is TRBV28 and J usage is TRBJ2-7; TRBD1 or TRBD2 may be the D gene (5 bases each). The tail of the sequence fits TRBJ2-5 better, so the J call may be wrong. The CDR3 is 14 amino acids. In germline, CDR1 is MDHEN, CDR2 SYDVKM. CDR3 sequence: CASKRVLRGETQYF. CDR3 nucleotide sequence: TGTGCCAGCAAAAGGGTTCTGAGGGGAGAGACCCAGTACTTC.

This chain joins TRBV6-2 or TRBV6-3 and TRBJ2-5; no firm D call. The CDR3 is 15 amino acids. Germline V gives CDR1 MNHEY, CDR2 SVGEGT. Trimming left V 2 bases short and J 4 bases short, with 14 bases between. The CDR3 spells CASSYGVPLLETQYF. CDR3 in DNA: TGTGCCAGCAGTTACGGCGTTCCGTTACTAGAGACCCAGTACTTC.

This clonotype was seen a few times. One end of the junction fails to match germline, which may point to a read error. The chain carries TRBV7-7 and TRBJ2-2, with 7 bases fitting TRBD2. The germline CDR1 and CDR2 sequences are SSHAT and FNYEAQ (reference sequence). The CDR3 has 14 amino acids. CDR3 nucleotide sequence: TGTGCTAGCAGCTTAGGAGCGGGGACCGGGGAGCTGTTTTTT. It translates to CASSLGAGTGELFF.

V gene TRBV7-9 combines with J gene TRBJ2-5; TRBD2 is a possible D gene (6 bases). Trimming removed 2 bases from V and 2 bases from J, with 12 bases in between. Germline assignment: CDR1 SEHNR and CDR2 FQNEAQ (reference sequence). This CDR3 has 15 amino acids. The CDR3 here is CASSLTVGGQETQYF. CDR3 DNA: TGTGCCAGCAGCTTAACGGTGGGAGGACAAGAGACCCAGTACTTC.

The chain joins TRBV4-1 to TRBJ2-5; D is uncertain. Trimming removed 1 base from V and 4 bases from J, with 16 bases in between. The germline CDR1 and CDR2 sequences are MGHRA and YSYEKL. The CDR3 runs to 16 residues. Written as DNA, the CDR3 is TGCGCCAGCAGCCAAGTTGCCGACGGCCGGGTAGAGACCCAGTACTTC. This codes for CASSQVADGRVETQYF.

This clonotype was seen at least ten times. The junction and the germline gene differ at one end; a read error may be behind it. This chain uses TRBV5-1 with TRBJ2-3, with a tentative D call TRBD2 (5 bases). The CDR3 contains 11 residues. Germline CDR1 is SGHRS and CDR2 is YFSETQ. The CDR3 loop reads CASSGSDTQYF. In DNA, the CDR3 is TGTGCCAGCAGCGGATCAGATACGCAGTATTTT.

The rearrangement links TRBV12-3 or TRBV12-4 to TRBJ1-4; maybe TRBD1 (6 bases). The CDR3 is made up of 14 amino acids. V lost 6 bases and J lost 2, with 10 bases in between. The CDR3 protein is CASSADRTNEKLFF. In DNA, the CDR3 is TGTGCCAGCAGCGCAGACAGGACTAATGAAAAACTGTTTTTT.

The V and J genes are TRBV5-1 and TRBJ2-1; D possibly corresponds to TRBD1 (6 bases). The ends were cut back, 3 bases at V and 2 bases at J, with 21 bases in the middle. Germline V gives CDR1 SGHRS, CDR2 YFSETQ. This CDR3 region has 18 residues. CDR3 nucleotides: TGCGCCAGCAGCTCCTGGGTGACAGGTGTTGGGACCTACAATGAGCAGTTCTTC. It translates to CASSSWVTGVGTYNEQFF.

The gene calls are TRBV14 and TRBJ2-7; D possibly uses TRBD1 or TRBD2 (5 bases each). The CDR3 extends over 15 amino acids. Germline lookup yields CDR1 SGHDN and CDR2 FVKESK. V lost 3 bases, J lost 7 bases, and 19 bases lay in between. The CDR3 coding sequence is TGTGCCAGCAGCCAGGTTGGGACGGACCCTAGTGAGCAGTACTTC. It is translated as CASSQVGTDPSEQYF. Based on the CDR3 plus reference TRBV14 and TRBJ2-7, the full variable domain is EAGVTQFPSHSVIEKGQTVTLRCDPISGHDNLYWYRRVMGKEIKFLLHFVKESKQDESGMPNNRFLAERTGGTYSTLKVQPAELEDSGVYFCASSQVGTDPSEQYFGPGTRLTVT.

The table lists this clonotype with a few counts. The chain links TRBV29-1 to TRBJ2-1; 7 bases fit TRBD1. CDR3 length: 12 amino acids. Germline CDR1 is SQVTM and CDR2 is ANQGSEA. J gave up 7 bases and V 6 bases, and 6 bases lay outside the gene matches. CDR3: CSVTGVRNEQFF. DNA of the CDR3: TGCAGCGTAACAGGGGTGAGGAATGAGCAGTTCTTC.

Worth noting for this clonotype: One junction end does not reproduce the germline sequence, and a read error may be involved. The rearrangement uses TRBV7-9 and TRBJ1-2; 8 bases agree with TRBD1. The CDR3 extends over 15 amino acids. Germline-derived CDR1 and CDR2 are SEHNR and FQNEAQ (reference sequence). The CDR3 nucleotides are TGTACCAGCAGCTTGTGGACAGGGCCAAACTATGGCTACACCTTC. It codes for CTSSLWTGPNYGYTF.

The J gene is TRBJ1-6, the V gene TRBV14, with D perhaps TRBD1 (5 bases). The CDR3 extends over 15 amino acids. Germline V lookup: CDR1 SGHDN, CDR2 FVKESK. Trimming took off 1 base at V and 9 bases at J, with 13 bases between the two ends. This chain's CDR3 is CASSQVGAGGSPLHF. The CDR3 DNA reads TGTGCCAGCAGCCAAGTTGGGGCTGGGGGTTCACCCCTCCACTTT.

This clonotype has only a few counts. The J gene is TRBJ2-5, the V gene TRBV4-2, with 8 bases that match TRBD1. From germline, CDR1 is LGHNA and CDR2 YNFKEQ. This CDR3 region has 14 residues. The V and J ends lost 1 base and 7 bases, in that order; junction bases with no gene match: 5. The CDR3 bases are TGTGCCAGCAGCCAAGGGTACGGACAGGGGACCCAGTACTTC. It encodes CASSQGYGQGTQYF.

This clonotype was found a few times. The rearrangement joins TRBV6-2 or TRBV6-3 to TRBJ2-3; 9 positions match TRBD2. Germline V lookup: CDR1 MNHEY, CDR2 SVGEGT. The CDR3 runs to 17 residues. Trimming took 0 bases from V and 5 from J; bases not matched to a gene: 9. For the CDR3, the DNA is TGTGCCAGCAGTTACTCATCCCAGCGGGGGGTTAGAGATACGCAGTATTTT. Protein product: CASSYSSQRGVRDTQYF.

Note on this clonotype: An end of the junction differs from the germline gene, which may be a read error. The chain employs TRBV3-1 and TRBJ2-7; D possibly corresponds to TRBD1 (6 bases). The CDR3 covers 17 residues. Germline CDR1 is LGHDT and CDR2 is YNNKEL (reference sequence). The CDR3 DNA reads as TGTGCTAGCAGCCCGGACAGACACAGGGTTGCTGGCTACGAGCAGTACTTC. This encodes CASSPDRHRVAGYEQYF.

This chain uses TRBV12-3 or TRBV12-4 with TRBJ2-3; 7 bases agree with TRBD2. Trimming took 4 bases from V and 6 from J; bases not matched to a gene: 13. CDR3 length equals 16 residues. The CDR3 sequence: CASSSPSSGVRDTQYF. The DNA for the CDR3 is TGTGCCAGCAGTTCCCCTTCTAGCGGTGTTAGGGATACGCAGTATTTT.